Sequencing of this T cell receptor beta chain was carried out in a study of spatial heterogeneity in lung cancer. This clonotype has ten or more counts. V trimming: 6 bases; J trimming: 10 bases; junction bases outside the gene matches: 15. This CDR3 is built from 14 residues. CDR1 DFQATT and CDR2 SNEGSKA come from the germline V gene (reference sequence). TCRdb passed the 5' RACE reads through MiXCR, listing each CDR3 protein once. This sample has 4,000 to 5,500 distinct CDR3 sequences; around 17% occur once, and the top ten carry 20% to 25%. Time point: sample taken at primary tumor resection. Unsorted whole RNA samples from tumor, nontumor lung or frozen PBMC were sequenced.

Here the sequenced sample was normal lung tissue next to the tumor, taken at surgery. V gene TRBV20-1 combines with J gene TRBJ2-5, with TRBD2 matching over 9 bases. The TCR was taken from a male donor with early-stage non-small cell lung cancer. Here the CDR3 reads CSADSGSRGGDQYF. CDR3 DNA sequence: TGCAGTGCAGATAGCGGGAGTCGTGGGGGGGACCAGTACTTC.